This is a list of T cell receptor beta chains from one sample in a study of blood T cell repertoires in COVID-19. Only in-frame clones appear in the TCRdb table, and some are missing; sequencing was by immunoSEQ multiplex PCR. Of some 160,000 clones listed, more than 85% are singletons. Sequencing was performed on peripheral blood. Receptor source: a woman older than 75 with COVID-19, enrolled during active disease. Both conserved end residues are part of each CDR3. D genes are given only for firm matches. The listing skips clone size in some rows; elsewhere it reads once, few, many or a size class.

>TRBJ1-4|-|TRBV6-1|TRBD1
TGTGCCAGCAGTGGGGGACAGGGGCCCTCGGCTGAAAAACTGTTTTTT
CASSGGQGPSAEKLFF
>TRBJ2-1|-|TRBV2|-
TGTGCCAGCGGGGTAGCGACCTACAATGAGCAGTTCTTC
CASGVATYNEQFF
>TRBJ1-1|-|TRBV25-1|-
TGTGCCAGCAGCCCACAGAGATCCTTGAACACTGAAGCTTTCTTT
CASSPQRSLNTEAFF
>TRBJ1-1|once|TRBV11-1|-
TGTGCCAGCAGCTTAACAGGGATGAACACTGAAGCTTTCTTT
CASSLTGMNTEAFF
>TRBJ2-5|-|TRBV6-1|TRBD1
TGTGCCAGCAGTGAAGTAACAGGGGGGTCAGAGACCCAGTACTTC
CASSEVTGGSETQYF
>TRBJ1-1|-|TRBV7-9|TRBD1
TGTGCCAGCAGCCCCCCAGGGGGCGAGGACACTGAAGCTTTCTTT
CASSPPGGEDTEAFF
>TRBJ2-2|once|TRBV7-3|TRBD1
TGTGCCAGCAGCTTAAGTGAAGGGGGCGAAGCCGGGGAGCTGTTTTTT
CASSLSEGGEAGELFF
>TRBJ2-1|-|TRBV28|TRBD2
TGTGCCAGCAATAAGGGCGGGAGCTACAATGAGCAGTTCTTC
CASNKGGSYNEQFF
>TRBJ2-7|-|TRBV5-6|TRBD1
TGTGCCAGCAGCTTGCTCAACGGTCCTACAGGGGGTTCTTACGAGCAGTACTTC
CASSLLNGPTGGSYEQYF
>TRBJ2-7|-|TRBV6-5|TRBD1
TGTGCCAGCAGTCCGGGGACAGTCTCCTACGAGCAGTACTTC
CASSPGTVSYEQYF
>TRBJ2-5|-|TRBV4-1|TRBD2
TGCGCCAGCAGCCAAGACCATTTTCTAGCGGCCCAAGAGACCCAGTACTTC
CASSQDHFLAAQETQYF
>TRBJ1-1|-|TRBV10-3|-
TGTGCCGTCAGCAGGGGTATGAACACTGAAGCTTTCTTT
CAVSRGMNTEAFF
>TRBJ2-4|few|TRBV12-5|TRBD1
TGTGCTAGTGACCTAGGGGGCTTCGACATTCAGTACTTC
CASDLGGFDIQYF
>TRBJ2-3|-|TRBV27|-
TGTGCCAGCAGTTTCGGTGCGGGGCTGGATACGCAGTATTTT
CASSFGAGLDTQYF
>TRBJ1-2|few|TRBV4-1|TRBD1
TGCGCCAGCAGCCAAGGGGGACAGGGGAGTAACTATGGCTACACCTTC
CASSQGGQGSNYGYTF
>TRBJ1-1|-|TRBV5-4|-
TGTGCCAGCAGTATTGGTGGGGGGTTTGGAGCTTTCTTT
CASSIGGGFGAFF
>TRBJ2-2|-|TRBV18|TRBD1
TGTGCCAGCTCCCCCAAGACAGGGCCCGGGGAGCTGTTTTTT
CASSPKTGPGELFF
>TRBJ2-7|-|TRBV5-1|-
TGCGCCAGCAGCCCGGGACTTTCCCTTTCCTACGAGCAGTACTTC
CASSPGLSLSYEQYF
>TRBJ2-1|-|TRBV7-3|TRBD2
TGTGCCAGCAGCTTCGAGGCAGGGACTAGCGCCAACAATGAGCAGTTCTTC
CASSFEAGTSANNEQFF
>TRBJ2-2|-|TRBV5-4|-
TGTGCCAGCAGGGACTTGAACACCGGGGAGCTGTTTTTT
CASRDLNTGELFF
>TRBJ1-5|-|TRBV20-1|-
TGCAGTGCTAGTCTCGCACCTTCGGGAAGCAATCAGCCCCAGCATTTT
CSASLAPSGSNQPQHF
>TRBJ2-1|-|TRBV2|-
TGTGCCAGCAACCCCCTAGGGGGAAATGAGCAGTTCTTC
CASNPLGGNEQFF
>TRBJ1-2|-|TRBV6-5|-
TGTGCCAGCATGGGCGACAGCTTCTATGGCTACACCTTC
CASMGDSFYGYTF
>TRBJ1-3|-|TRBV7-2|-
TGTGCCAGCGCAGGGGACTCTGGAAACACCATATATTTT
CASAGDSGNTIYF